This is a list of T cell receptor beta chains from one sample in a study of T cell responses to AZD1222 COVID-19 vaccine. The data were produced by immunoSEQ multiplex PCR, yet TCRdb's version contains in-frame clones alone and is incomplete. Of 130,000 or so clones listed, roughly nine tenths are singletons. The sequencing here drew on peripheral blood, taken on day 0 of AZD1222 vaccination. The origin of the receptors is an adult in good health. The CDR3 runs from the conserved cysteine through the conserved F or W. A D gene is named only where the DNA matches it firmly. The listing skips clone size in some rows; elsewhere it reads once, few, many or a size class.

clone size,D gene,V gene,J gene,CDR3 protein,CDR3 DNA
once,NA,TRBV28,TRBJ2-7,CASSEIIAYEQYF,TGTGCCAGCTCGGAGATTATAGCGTACGAGCAGTACTTC
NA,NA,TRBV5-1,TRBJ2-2,CASSTNPPGAASTRRTGELFF,TGCGCCAGCAGCACTAACCCCCCGGGGGCTGCTAGCACCAGACGCACCGGGGAGCTGTTTTTT
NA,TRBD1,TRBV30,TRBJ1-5,CAWGGGDRENQPQHF,TGTGCCTGGGGAGGGGGGGACAGGGAAAATCAGCCCCAGCATTTT
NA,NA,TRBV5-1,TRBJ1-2,CASSLGWFGYTF,TGCGCCAGCAGCTTGGGATGGTTTGGCTACACCTTC
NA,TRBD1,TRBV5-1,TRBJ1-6,CASSFDRVVNSPLHF,TGCGCCAGCAGCTTCGACAGGGTGGTTAATTCACCCCTCCACTTT
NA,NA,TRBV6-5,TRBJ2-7,CASSSPTVSYEQYF,TGTGCCAGCAGTTCCCCCACGGTCTCCTACGAGCAGTACTTC
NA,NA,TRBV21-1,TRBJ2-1,CASSKTGSPFYNEQFF,TGTGCCAGCAGCAAGACCGGGTCTCCCTTTTACAATGAGCAGTTCTTC
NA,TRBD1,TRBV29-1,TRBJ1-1,CSSGQGQGNTEAFF,TGCAGCTCTGGACAGGGACAGGGGAACACTGAAGCTTTCTTT
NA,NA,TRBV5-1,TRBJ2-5,CASSKQERETQYF,TGCGCCAGCAGCAAACAGGAGCGGGAGACCCAGTACTTC
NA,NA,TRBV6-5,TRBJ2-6,CASGILAGANVLTF,TGTGCCAGCGGGATTCTGGCCGGGGCCAACGTCCTGACTTTC
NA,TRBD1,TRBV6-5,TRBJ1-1,CASGKTGRHTEAFF,TGTGCCAGCGGAAAGACAGGGAGGCACACTGAAGCTTTCTTT
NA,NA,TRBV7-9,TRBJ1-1,CASSDGGRVVNTEAFF,TGTGCCAGCAGCGACGGGGGGAGAGTTGTGAACACTGAAGCTTTCTTT
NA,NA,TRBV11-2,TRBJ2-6,CASSLTGANVLTF,TGTGCCAGCAGCTTGACTGGGGCCAACGTCCTGACTTTC
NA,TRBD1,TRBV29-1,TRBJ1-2,CSVKENRGNYGYTF,TGCAGCGTTAAAGAAAACAGGGGAAACTATGGCTACACCTTC
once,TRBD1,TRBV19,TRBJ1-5,CASSREGASNQPQHF,TGTGCCAGTAGTCGGGAGGGGGCAAGCAATCAGCCCCAGCATTTT
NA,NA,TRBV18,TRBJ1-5,CASSPVNQPQHF,TGTGCCAGCTCACCAGTCAATCAGCCCCAGCATTTT
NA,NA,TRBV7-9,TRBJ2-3,CASSLGRGNTQYF,TGTGCCAGCAGCTTAGGGCGGGGAAATACGCAGTATTTT
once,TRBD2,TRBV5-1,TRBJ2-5,CASSTGLAGDQETQYF,TGCGCCAGCAGCACCGGACTAGCGGGAGATCAAGAGACCCAGTACTTC
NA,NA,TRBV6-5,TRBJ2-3,CASSSPWDTDTQYF,TGTGCCAGCAGTTCTCCTTGGGACACAGATACGCAGTATTTT
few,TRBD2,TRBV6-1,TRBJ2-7,CASSYPSGRADEQYF,TGTGCCAGCAGCTACCCTAGCGGGAGGGCCGACGAGCAGTACTTC
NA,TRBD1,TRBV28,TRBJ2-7,CASFDRGSYEQYF,TGTGCCAGCTTTGACAGGGGTAGCTACGAGCAGTACTTC
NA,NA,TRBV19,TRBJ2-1,CASSPSAQPYNEQFF,TGTGCCAGTAGTCCATCCGCCCAACCCTACAATGAGCAGTTCTTC
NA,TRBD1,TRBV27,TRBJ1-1,CARGRTGTTPTEAFF,TGTGCCAGGGGGCGGACAGGGACTACCCCCACTGAAGCTTTCTTT
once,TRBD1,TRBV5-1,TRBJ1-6,CASSLTGQGRSPLHF,TGCGCCAGCAGCTTAACCGGACAGGGGCGCTCACCCCTCCACTTT
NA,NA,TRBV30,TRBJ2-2,CAWSVGAGPGELFF,TGTGCCTGGAGTGTCGGTGCGGGACCCGGGGAGCTGTTTTTT
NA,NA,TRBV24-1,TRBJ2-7,CATGHQGTEQYF,TGTGCCACCGGACATCAGGGAACCGAGCAGTACTTC
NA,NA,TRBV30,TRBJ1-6,CAWSVLGPGYNSPLHF,TGTGCCTGGAGTGTACTGGGGCCGGGGTATAATTCACCCCTCCACTTT
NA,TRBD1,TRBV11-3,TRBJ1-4,CASRPGGTYNEKLFF,TGTGCCAGCAGGCCAGGGGGGACGTATAATGAAAAACTGTTTTTT
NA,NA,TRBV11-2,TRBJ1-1,CASSLDGGNTEAFF,TGTGCCAGCAGCTTAGACGGGGGGAACACTGAAGCTTTCTTT
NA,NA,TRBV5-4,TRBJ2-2,CASSGGTSPRDTGELFF,TGTGCCAGCAGCGGAGGGACCAGCCCTCGGGACACCGGGGAGCTGTTTTTT
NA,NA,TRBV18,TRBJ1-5,CASSQGYSNQPQHF,TGTGCCAGCTCACAGGGATATAGCAATCAGCCCCAGCATTTT
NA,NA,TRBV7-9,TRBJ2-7,CASSSNAENYEQYF,TGTGCCAGCAGCTCGAACGCCGAAAACTACGAGCAGTACTTC
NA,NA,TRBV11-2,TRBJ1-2,CASSLDRKAWNYGYTF,TGTGCCAGCAGCTTAGATCGAAAAGCTTGGAACTATGGCTACACCTTC
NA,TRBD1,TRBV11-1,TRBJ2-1,CASSTRQGAAYEQFF,TGTGCCAGCAGTACAAGACAGGGGGCAGCATATGAGCAGTTCTTC
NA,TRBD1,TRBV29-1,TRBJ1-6,CSVEDAGQPRGALHF,TGCAGCGTTGAAGATGCGGGACAGCCCCGTGGGGCCCTCCACTTT
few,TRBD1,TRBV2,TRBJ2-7,CASEGQYSYEQYF,TGTGCCAGCGAGGGACAGTACTCCTACGAGCAGTACTTC
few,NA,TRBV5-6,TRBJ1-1,CASSTQGWGLPGTEAFF,TGTGCCAGCAGTACCCAGGGATGGGGGCTCCCAGGCACTGAAGCTTTCTTT
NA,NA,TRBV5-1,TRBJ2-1,CASSSGSNEQFF,TGCGCCAGCAGCTCAGGATCTAATGAGCAGTTCTTC
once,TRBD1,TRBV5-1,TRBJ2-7,CASSSPGQSYEQYF,TGCGCCAGCAGCTCACCGGGACAGTCCTACGAGCAGTACTTC
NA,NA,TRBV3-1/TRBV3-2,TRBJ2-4,CASSQAENIQYF,TGTGCCAGCAGCCAGGCCGAAAACATTCAGTACTTC